These 15 T cell receptor beta chains came from one sample sequenced in a study of siplizumab effects on memory and regulatory T cells. The table came from immunoSEQ multiplex PCR; TCRdb's copy has only in-frame clones and leaves some out. The sample records around 95,000 clones, 94% being singletons. The sample was non-Treg CD4+ T cells sorted from blood. All receptors come from a human donor in good health.

The V gene is TRBV5-1, the J gene TRBJ2-1; the match to TRBD2 covers 11 bases. The germline gives CDR1 SGHRS, CDR2 YFSETQ. Germline trimming cut 2 bases from V and 7 bases from J; bases unmatched to any gene: 14. The CDR3 covers 18 residues. The DNA of the CDR3 is TGCGCCAGCAGCTTAGTACTAGCGGGAGCGTCTGGTATAAATGAGCAGTTCTTC. Protein: CASSLVLAGASGINEQFF.

This chain uses TRBV28 with TRBJ1-4; D is unresolved. This CDR3 spans 14 amino acids. Germline loops: CDR1 MDHEN, CDR2 SYDVKM. V was clipped by 4 bases and J by 7 bases, with 13 bases between them. This CDR3 reads CASSSPLVGEKLFF. The CDR3 DNA reads TGTGCCAGCAGTTCCCCTCTGGTTGGTGAAAAACTGTTTTTT.

This chain joins TRBV15 and TRBJ2-4, with 10 bases lining up with TRBD1. The CDR3 has 15 residues. Germline V CDR1 and CDR2: LNHNV, YYDKDF (reference sequence). V lost 0 bases to trimming and J lost 10 bases; unmatched junction nucleotides: 6. The CDR3 region has the DNA TGTGCCACCAGCAGAGATAAGGACAGGGGGAGGATTCAGTACTTC. It is translated as CATSRDKDRGRIQYF. Full variable domain (missing parts from reference TRBV15 and TRBJ2-4): DAMVIQNPRYQVTQFGKPVTLSCSQTLNHNVMYWYQQKSSQAPKLLFHYYDKDFNNEADTPDNFQSRRPNTSFCFLDIRSPGLGDTAMYLCATSRDKDRGRIQYFGAGTRLSVL.

This rearrangement joins TRBV27 to TRBJ2-2, with D hard to call. CDR1 and CDR2 (germline): MNHEY, SMNVEV (reference sequence). The V gene lost 1 base and the J gene lost 4 bases, with 4 bases spanning the gap. This CDR3 comprises 13 residues. CDR3 loop: CASSLLTTGELFF. The CDR3 bases are TGTGCCAGCAGTTTATTAACCACCGGGGAGCTGTTTTTT.

The rearrangement joins TRBV7-9 to TRBJ1-5; unclear D gene. This CDR3 is 13 amino acids long. Germline CDR1 SEHNR, CDR2 FQNEAQ (reference sequence). The V and J ends lost 5 bases and 8 bases respectively, with 13 bases between them. The CDR3 bases are TGTGCCAGCAGCCCCAAGTTCGGGGAGCCCCAGCATTTT. This sequence encodes CASSPKFGEPQHF.

V usage is TRBV7-9 and J usage is TRBJ2-7; possible D gene TRBD1, 5 bases. The CDR3 contains 13 residues. V dropped 5 bases and J dropped 3 bases, with 11 bases sitting between them. Germline V gene data show CDR1 as SEHNR and CDR2 as FQNEAQ (reference sequence). CDR3 region: CASSPGSRYEQYF. The CDR3, as DNA: TGTGCCAGCAGCCCAGGGTCCCGCTACGAGCAGTACTTC.

The rearrangement joins TRBV7-2 to TRBJ2-7, with 12 bases that match TRBD2. V shed 5 bases and J 1 base; nucleotides not matched to a gene: 3. Germline CDR1 and CDR2: SGHTA and FQGNSA. This CDR3 comprises 15 residues. CDR3 nucleotides: TGTGCCAGCAGCCCAGGACTAGCGGGATCCTACGAGCAGTACTTC. It codes for CASSPGLAGSYEQYF.

The chain carries TRBV6-4 and TRBJ2-1; 10 nucleotides line up with TRBD2. The ends lost 3 bases at V and 4 bases at J; junction bases unmatched: 3. Germline values: CDR1 MRHNA, CDR2 SNTAGT. The CDR3 contains 15 residues. The CDR3 protein is CASSDATSGYNEQFF. The DNA for the CDR3 is TGTGCCAGCAGTGATGCGACTAGCGGGTACAATGAGCAGTTCTTC.

J is TRBJ1-3 and V is TRBV15, with a weak D call TRBD1 (5 bases). The CDR3 has 15 amino acids. Germline CDR1 LNHNV, CDR2 YYDKDF (reference sequence). V gave up 5 bases and J gave up 0 bases, with 11 bases separating them. This CDR3 is CATSLGDFSGNTIYF. Here the CDR3 DNA reads TGTGCCACCAGCTTGGGGGATTTCTCTGGAAACACCATATATTTT.

This clone was observed a few times. This rearrangement joins TRBV19 to TRBJ1-5, with D possibly matching TRBD1 (5 bases). Germline lookup yields CDR1 LNHDA and CDR2 SQIVND (reference sequence). The V end lost 7 bases, the J end lost 0 bases, and 10 bases lay between the germline ends. This CDR3 region has 14 residues. CDR3 DNA sequence: TGTGCCAGTAACGTGGGGGTTAGCAATCAGCCCCAGCATTTT. Protein sequence: CASNVGVSNQPQHF.

The V gene is TRBV5-1, the J gene TRBJ1-1, with D possibly matching TRBD1 (6 bases). Between the trimmed V and J ends, which lost 2 bases and 4 bases, there was a span of 12 bases. The CDR3 totals 14 residues. CDR1 SGHRS and CDR2 YFSETQ come from the germline V gene. CDR3 loop: CASSFPGAATEAFF. The CDR3 DNA reads TGCGCCAGCAGCTTCCCGGGGGCGGCCACTGAAGCTTTCTTT.

Regarding this clone: The junction does not match germline at one end; this may be a read error. This sequence joins TRBV29-1 and TRBJ2-5, with 14 bases fitting TRBD2. The germline gives CDR1 SQVTM, CDR2 ANQGSEA. CDR3 size: 17 residues. The CDR3 coding sequence is TGCAGCGTCCCGGGACTAGCGGGAGAATGGAGGATCCCCGTTTGCAACTTC. Protein sequence: CSVPGLAGEWRIPVCNF.

V is TRBV5-1 and J is TRBJ2-5; D may be TRBD2 (5 bases). Trimming removed 0 bases at V and 7 bases at J, with 10 bases between. The CDR3 covers 13 residues. Looked up from germline, CDR1 is SGHRS and CDR2 is YFSETQ. DNA for the CDR3: TGCGCCAGCAGCTTGGTGCTAGGAGGGACCCAGTACTTC. Its protein is CASSLVLGGTQYF.

The chain couples TRBV30 to TRBJ2-5; D is uncertain. There are 11 residues in the CDR3. The V end was cut by 0 bases, the J end by 5 bases, with 4 bases between. Germline CDR1 reads GTSNPN; CDR2 reads SVGIG (reference sequence). In DNA, the CDR3 is TGTGCCTGGAGTGTACCGGAGACCCAGTACTTC. Translated: CAWSVPETQYF.

The CDR3 DNA follows: TGTGCCAGCAGACTAGTTGCCACAGATACGCAGTATTTT. Translated: CASRLVATDTQYF. The gene calls are TRBV6-1 and TRBJ2-3; TRBD2 is a possible D gene (5 bases). CDR3 size: 13 residues. V was pared by 6 bases and J by 2 bases, with 9 bases between. The germline CDR1 and CDR2 sequences are MNHNS and SASEGT.